This record concerns one T cell receptor beta chain sequence. This clone's antigen is unknown. No much larger clonotype is one base removed from it; base qualities were not supplied. A second Seattle source provided samples from volunteer blood donors who had recovered from COVID-19. The collaborating institutions used their own protocols to collect whole blood in K2EDTA tubes. Collaborator samples were shipped for TCRbeta analysis as frozen whole blood, isolated PBMCs, or DNA extracted from either sample type. Per the germline V gene, SGHDT is the CDR1 and YYEEEE is the CDR2. V has 0 bases trimmed and J has 4 bases trimmed; junction bases matching no gene number 6. The CDR3 runs 15 amino acids, cysteine and phenylalanine included. The only DNA kept is the CDR3, 45 bases in frame from the first base. These data are taken from a study of blood T cell repertoires in COVID-19 (TCRdb year 2020). Regarding the research as a whole: Collaborator samples came from the United States, Italy and Spain and covered acute and convalescent phases of COVID-19. The dataset comprised deeply sampled blood TCRbeta repertoires from subjects exposed to, actively infected with, or recovered from COVID-19. The material from the prospective study consisted of cDNA or gDNA derived from T cells, B-cell-depleted T cells, or PBMCs. Samples came from the ongoing ImmuneRACE study (first 160 participants) plus 1,254 subjects from 6 global collaborators. The repertoires were released in a freely available public database meant as a resource for research on the immune response to SARS-CoV-2. Where available, HLA class I and class II types were obtained from metadata supplied by the sample provider rather than from assay-based typing. Sample metadata almost always included a de-identified subject ID, COVID-19 status, age in years and sex. Paper-wide results and their limitations: The amount of clinical and demographic metadata varied by source and participant and was provided uncurated.

The immunoSEQ Assay, a bias-controlled multiplex PCR, was used to amplify TCRbeta CDR3 regions from genomic DNA. In the source study's methods: Nucleated cell counts per sample were estimated from amplification of reference gene primers within the assay. To quantify the absolute abundance of each unique TCRbeta CDR3 rearrangement, sequence reads were collapsed and filtered. For each sample, productive Simpson clonality was calculated as the square root of Simpson's diversity index across productive rearrangements. TCRdb provides this immuneACCESS table in a form limited to in-frame rearrangements. Some clones are lacking; in checked studies, under half of them reflect an unresolved V gene, and why the rest are absent is not known. V, J and clone size are taken as reported in that table, and D and trimming were inferred from the DNA itself. This sample gives 300,000 to 350,000 clones in total; around nine tenths of them show up just once. The top ten clones comprise less than 3.5% of the sample.

The chain is encoded by TRBV5-6 joined to TRBJ1-2; 7 junctional bases match TRBD1. This TCR derives from a woman aged 18 to 35 who had recovered from COVID-19. The specimen was peripheral blood. The nucleotide sequence reads TGTGCCAGCAGCTTGGATTCTAGACAGGGCTATGGCTACACCTTC. This gives the protein CASSLDSRQGYGYTF.